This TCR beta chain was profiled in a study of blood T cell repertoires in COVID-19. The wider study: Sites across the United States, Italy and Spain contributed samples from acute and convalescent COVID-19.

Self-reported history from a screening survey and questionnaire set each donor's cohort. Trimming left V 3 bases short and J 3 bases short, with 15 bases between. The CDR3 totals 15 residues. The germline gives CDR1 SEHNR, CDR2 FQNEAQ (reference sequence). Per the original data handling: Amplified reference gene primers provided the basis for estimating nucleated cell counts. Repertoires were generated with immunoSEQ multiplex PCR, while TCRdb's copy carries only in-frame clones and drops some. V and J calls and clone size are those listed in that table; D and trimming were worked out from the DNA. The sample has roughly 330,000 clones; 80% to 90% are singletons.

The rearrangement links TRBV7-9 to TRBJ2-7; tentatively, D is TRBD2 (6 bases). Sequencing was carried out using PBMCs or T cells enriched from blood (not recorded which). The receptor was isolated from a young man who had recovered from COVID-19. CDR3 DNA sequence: TGTGCCAGCAGCTTGAAGGGAGGCGGAATCTACGAGCAGTACTTC. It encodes CASSLKGGGIYEQYF.